These T cell receptor beta chains were read from a single sample in a study of T cell repertoires in cytomegalovirus infection. No antigens are known for them. TCRdb passed the reads through MiXCR, listing each CDR3 protein once. The sample comprises around 360,000 distinct CDR3 sequences, about 35% of which are singletons, and approximately 13% rests with the top ten. The source was cultured PBMCs, collected from culture after CMV antigen stimulation. The receptor source for this set is a human donor in good health (CMV status not recorded). Some clones in this sample may be carry-over from other donors' samples. Both conserved end residues are part of each CDR3.

j_call v_call cdr3_aa
TRBJ1-4 TRBV14 CASSPIPGQGNLNEKLFF
TRBJ1-1 TRBV29-1 CSVHRESEAFF
TRBJ2-3 TRBV4-1 CASSQVLGVDTQYF
TRBJ2-1 TRBV7-8 CASSLARDRTSYNEQFF
TRBJ2-2 TRBV28 CASSPPGGQYGGELFF
TRBJ1-1 TRBV6-6 CASNYRGPTEAFF
TRBJ1-1 TRBV7-2 CASSPPGNTEAFF
TRBJ2-3 TRBV12-3/TRBV12-4 CASSTSGISTDTQYF
TRBJ2-1 TRBV7-2 CASSLASTSGSYNEQFF
TRBJ2-3 TRBV28 CASRRGSADTQYF
TRBJ2-5 TRBV7-2 CASSLDRDQETQYF
TRBJ2-7 TRBV29-1 CSVRQAYEQYF
TRBJ2-4 TRBV6-6 CASSYQSGKNIQYF
TRBJ2-2 TRBV7-9 CASSPILGQRRLDTGELFF
TRBJ1-1 TRBV11-2 CASSLPGFTEAFF
TRBJ1-1 TRBV7-2 CASSLALQGGWYTEAFF
TRBJ1-3 TRBV7-2 CASSLVSYSGNTIYF
TRBJ2-3 TRBV12-3/TRBV12-4 CASSPLAGVSTDTQYF
TRBJ2-3 TRBV20-1 CSARDGVAGDTQYF
TRBJ2-1 TRBV6-1 CASSEGGGEQFF
TRBJ2-5 TRBV7-2 CASIKGGEETQYF
TRBJ2-2 TRBV20-1 CSASWALGTGELFF
TRBJ1-2 TRBV6-6 CASIPGGGYGYTF
TRBJ1-5 TRBV7-2 CASSLVPGVDQPQHF
TRBJ1-2 TRBV4-1 CASSQDSPKGPYGYTF
TRBJ2-7 TRBV7-9 CASSLAQGDYEQYF
TRBJ2-3 TRBV7-2 CASSFPTSGRADQDTQYF
TRBJ2-1 TRBV6-1 CASSEVRGSEQFF
TRBJ2-7 TRBV7-2 CASSPGLARGKYF
TRBJ1-4 TRBV12-3/TRBV12-4 CASSYRTGYEKLFF
TRBJ2-1 TRBV18 CASSEGVENEQFF
TRBJ2-7 TRBV7-2 CASSLAWDEQYF
TRBJ2-7 TRBV7-2 CASSLAQSSGGLSYEQYF
TRBJ1-3 TRBV7-2 CASSASGYSSGNTIYF
TRBJ1-1 TRBV6-1 CASSERTGPNTEAFF
TRBJ2-5 TRBV5-4 CASSPGRSSGRFQETQYF
TRBJ2-7 TRBV27 CASSIDSSGNYEQYF
TRBJ2-1 TRBV2 CASFTGEWFF
TRBJ2-2 TRBV6-2/TRBV6-3 CASTLSGFGRTGELFF
TRBJ2-1 TRBV7-2 CASSLRNLINEQFF
TRBJ2-2 TRBV7-8 CASSLGRGSRTGELFF
TRBJ2-5 TRBV6-6 CASSQQGQQETQYF
TRBJ2-1 TRBV19 CASSIRARSLGSYNEQFF
TRBJ2-1 TRBV11-1 CASSLVWLGDRNEQFF
TRBJ2-5 TRBV4-3 CASSQEGRAETQYF
TRBJ2-7 TRBV7-2 CASSLEWSSFYEQYF
TRBJ2-1 TRBV5-1 CASSLAPSGRDNYNEQFF
TRBJ1-5 TRBV7-6 CASSPLPFSNQPQHF